This T cell receptor (beta chain) emerged from a study of blood T cell repertoires in COVID-19. Study as a whole: COVID-19 samples from acute and convalescent phases originated in the United States, Italy and Spain. T cells, B-cell-depleted T cells, or PBMCs provided the cDNA or gDNA that served as material.

The CDR3 covers 13 residues. Germline V gene lookup returns CDR1 MDHEN and CDR2 SYDVKM. V was pared by 6 bases and J by 4 bases, with 10 bases between. Authors' analysis steps: Reference gene primer amplification in the assay estimated nucleated cell counts. Data came from immunoSEQ multiplex PCR; TCRdb stores just in-frame clones and leaves some out. V, J and clone size are those of that table, while D and trimming were read from the DNA. Of roughly 120,000 clones in the sample, less than 90% were seen once. The chain is built from TRBV28 and TRBJ1-5, with no clear D. The clonotype was recovered from a man between 70 and 80 years old with acute or convalescent COVID-19. The sample taken for sequencing was peripheral blood. CDR3 bases: TGTGCCAGCAGGGGCCATTTTAATCAGCCCCAGCATTTT. This gives the protein CASRGHFNQPQHF.